This T cell receptor (beta chain) was captured by sequencing in a study of immune heterogeneity within non-small cell lung tumors. General study points: Local T-cell clonality tracked local tumor mutational burden; the correlation was moderate but significant (R around 0.3). Within a patient, dominant CDR3 beta clonotypes were shared across sites, though different locations had unique frequent clones.

This clonotype was counted at least ten times. Antigen specificity is unknown. The TCR beta CDR3 region underwent multiplex PCR amplification with 32 V and 13 J primers. TCRdb ran MiXCR on the multiplex PCR reads and lists one entry per CDR3 protein. This sample has 9,400 or so distinct CDR3 sequences, with more than 25% found just once. Looked up from germline, CDR1 is MDHEN and CDR2 is SYDVKM. This CDR3 comprises 16 residues. Trimming removed 0 bases from V and 1 base from J; junction bases left unmatched: 5. Genomic DNA extracted from bulk tumor tissue served as template. A total of around 590 ng was used per sample. Far-apart biopsies, several per primary tumor, were taken during surgery. Their non-small cell lung cancer was newly diagnosed and untreated, and the patients underwent curative surgery. Donor patients had newly diagnosed non-small cell lung cancer and were having surgery with curative intent.

The sequence was obtained from a man in his 60s with non-small cell lung cancer. The V gene is TRBV28, the J gene TRBJ1-1, with TRBD1 matching over 7 bases. Specimen: lung tumor tissue. CDR3 in amino acids: CASSLWTGNANTEAFF. The CDR3 DNA reads as TGTGCCAGCAGTTTATGGACAGGGAACGCGAACACTGAAGCTTTCTTT.